This TCR beta chain was documented in a study of T cell repertoires in cytomegalovirus infection. This CDR3 comprises 16 residues. Looked up from germline, CDR1 is LNHDA and CDR2 is SQIVND (reference sequence). The junction had 11 bases not matched to a gene; V was cut back by 7 bases and J by 3 bases. A single record per CDR3 protein comes from TCRdb applying MiXCR to the reads. The sample carries approximately 590,000 distinct CDR3 sequences, around 40% recorded once. A remark on this clonotype: Its matching antigen is unknown.

The source is a human donor in good health (CMV status not recorded). Some clones in this sample may be carry-over from other donors' samples. The V call is TRBV19, the J call TRBJ1-2; the match to TRBD1 covers 10 bases. The sample consisted of cultured PBMCs, taken from culture after CMV antigen stimulation. CDR3 sequence (DNA): TGTGCCAGTACCGGACAGGGGGTACCAGCTCACTATGGCTACACCTTC. It codes for CASTGQGVPAHYGYTF.